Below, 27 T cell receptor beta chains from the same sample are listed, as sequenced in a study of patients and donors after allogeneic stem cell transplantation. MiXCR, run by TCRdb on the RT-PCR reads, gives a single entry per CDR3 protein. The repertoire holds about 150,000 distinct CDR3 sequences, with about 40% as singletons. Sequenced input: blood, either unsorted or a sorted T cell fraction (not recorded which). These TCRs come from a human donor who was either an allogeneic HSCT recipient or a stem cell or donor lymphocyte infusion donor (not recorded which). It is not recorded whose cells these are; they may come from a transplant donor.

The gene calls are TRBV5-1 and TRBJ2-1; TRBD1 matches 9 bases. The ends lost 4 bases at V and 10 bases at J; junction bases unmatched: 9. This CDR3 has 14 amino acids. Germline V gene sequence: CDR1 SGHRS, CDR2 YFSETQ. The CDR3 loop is CASSGQGRSWEQFF. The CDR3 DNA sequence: TGCGCCAGCAGCGGACAGGGGAGGAGTTGGGAGCAGTTCTTC. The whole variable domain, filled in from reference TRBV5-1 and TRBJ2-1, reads KAGVTQTPRYLIKTRGQQVTLSCSPISGHRSVSWYQQTPGQGLQFLFEYFSETQRNKGNFPGRFSGRQFSNSRSEMNVSTLELGDSALYLCASSGQGRSWEQFFGPGTRLTVL.

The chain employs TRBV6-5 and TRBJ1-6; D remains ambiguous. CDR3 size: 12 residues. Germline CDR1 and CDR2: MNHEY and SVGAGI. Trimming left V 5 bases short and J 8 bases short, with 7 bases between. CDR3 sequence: CASSPVHSPLHF. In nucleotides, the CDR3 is TGTGCCAGCAGTCCCGTCCATTCACCCCTCCACTTT.

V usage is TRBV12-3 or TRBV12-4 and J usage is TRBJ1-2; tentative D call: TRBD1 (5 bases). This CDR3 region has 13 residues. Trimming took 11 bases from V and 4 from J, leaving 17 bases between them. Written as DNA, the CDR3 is TGTGCCTCACTTGGGGCGGGGAGCTATGGCTACACCTTC. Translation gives CASLGAGSYGYTF.

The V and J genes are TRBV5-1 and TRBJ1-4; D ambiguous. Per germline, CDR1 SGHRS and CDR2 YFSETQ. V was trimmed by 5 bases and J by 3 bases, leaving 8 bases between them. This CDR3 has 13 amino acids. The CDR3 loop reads CASSAGPNEKLFF. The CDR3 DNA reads TGCGCCAGCAGTGCCGGACCTAATGAAAAACTGTTTTTT. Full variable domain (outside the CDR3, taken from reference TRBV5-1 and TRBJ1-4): KAGVTQTPRYLIKTRGQQVTLSCSPISGHRSVSWYQQTPGQGLQFLFEYFSETQRNKGNFPGRFSGRQFSNSRSEMNVSTLELGDSALYLCASSAGPNEKLFFGSGTQLSVL.

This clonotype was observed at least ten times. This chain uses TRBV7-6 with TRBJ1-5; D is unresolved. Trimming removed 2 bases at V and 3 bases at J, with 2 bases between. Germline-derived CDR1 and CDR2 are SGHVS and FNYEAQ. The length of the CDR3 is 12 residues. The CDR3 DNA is TGTGCCAGCAGCTTACTCAATCAGCCCCAGCATTTT. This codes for CASSLLNQPQHF.

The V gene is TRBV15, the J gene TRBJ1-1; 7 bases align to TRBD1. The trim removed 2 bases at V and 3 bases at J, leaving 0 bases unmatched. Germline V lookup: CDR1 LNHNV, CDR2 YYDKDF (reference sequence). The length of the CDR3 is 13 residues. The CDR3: CATSRTGDTEAFF. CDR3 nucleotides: TGTGCCACCAGCAGAACAGGGGACACTGAAGCTTTCTTT.

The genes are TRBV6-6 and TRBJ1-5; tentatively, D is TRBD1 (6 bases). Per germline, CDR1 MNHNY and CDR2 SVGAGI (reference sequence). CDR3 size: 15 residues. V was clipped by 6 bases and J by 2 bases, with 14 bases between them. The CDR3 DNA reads TGTGCCAGCAGATCAGGGGCTCGTGGCAATCAGCCCCAGCATTTT. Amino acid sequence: CASRSGARGNQPQHF.

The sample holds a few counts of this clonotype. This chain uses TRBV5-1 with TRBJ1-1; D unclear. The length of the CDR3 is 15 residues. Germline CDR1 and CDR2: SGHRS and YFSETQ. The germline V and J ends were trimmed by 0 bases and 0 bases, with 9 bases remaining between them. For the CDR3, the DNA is TGCGCCAGCAGCTTGGCACCGGGTTTGAACACTGAAGCTTTCTTT. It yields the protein CASSLAPGLNTEAFF.

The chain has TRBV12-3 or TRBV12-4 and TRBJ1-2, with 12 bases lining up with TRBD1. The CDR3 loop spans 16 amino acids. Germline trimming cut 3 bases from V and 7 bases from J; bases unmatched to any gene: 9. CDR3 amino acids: CASSFWGDRGRVGYTF. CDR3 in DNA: TGTGCCAGCAGTTTTTGGGGGGACAGGGGGCGAGTTGGCTACACCTTC.

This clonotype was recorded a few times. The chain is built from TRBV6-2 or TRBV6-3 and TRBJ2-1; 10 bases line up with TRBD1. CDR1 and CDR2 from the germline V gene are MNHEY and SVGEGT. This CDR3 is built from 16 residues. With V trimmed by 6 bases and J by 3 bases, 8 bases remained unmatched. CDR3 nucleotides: TGTGCCAGCAGAACCACCGGGACAGGGGTCTACAATGAGCAGTTCTTC. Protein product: CASRTTGTGVYNEQFF.

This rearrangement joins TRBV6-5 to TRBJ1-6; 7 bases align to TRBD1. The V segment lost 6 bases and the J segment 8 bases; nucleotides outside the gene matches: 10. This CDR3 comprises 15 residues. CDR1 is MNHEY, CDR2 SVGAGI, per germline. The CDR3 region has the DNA TGTGCCAGCAGGCACGCCCAGGGGGTTTATTCACCCCTCCACTTT. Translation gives CASRHAQGVYSPLHF.

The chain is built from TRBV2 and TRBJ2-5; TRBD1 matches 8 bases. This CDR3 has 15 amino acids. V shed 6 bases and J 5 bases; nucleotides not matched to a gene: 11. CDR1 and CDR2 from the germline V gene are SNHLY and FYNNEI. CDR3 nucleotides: TGTGCCAGCAGCCCCCGGACAGGGAGGCCGGAGACCCAGTACTTC. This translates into CASSPRTGRPETQYF.

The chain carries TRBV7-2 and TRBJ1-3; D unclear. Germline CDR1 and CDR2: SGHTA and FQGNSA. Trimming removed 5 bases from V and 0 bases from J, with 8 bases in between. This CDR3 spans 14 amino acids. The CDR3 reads CASSRPLSGNTIYF. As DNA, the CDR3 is TGTGCCAGCAGCCGGCCTCTCTCTGGAAACACCATATATTTT.

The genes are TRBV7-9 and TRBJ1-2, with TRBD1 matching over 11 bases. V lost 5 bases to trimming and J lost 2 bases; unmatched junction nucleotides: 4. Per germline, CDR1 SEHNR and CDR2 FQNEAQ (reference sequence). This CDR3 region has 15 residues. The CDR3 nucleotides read TGTGCCAGCAGCCCCCGGACAGGGGGCAACTATGGCTACACCTTC. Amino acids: CASSPRTGGNYGYTF.

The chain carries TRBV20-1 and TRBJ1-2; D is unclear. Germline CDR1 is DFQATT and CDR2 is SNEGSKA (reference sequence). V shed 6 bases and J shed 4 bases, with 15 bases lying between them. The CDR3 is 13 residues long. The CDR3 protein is CSARSEKGYGYTF. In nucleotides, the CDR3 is TGCAGTGCCAGATCTGAAAAAGGCTATGGCTACACCTTC.

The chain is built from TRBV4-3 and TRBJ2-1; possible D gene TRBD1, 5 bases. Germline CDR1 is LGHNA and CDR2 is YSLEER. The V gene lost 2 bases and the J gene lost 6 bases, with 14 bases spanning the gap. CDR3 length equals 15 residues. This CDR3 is CASSQQDTVGNEQFF. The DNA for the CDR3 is TGCGCCAGCAGCCAACAGGACACGGTTGGCAATGAGCAGTTCTTC.

The CDR3 loop reads CASSLLTGNTIYF. The CDR3 DNA is TGTGCCAGCAGTCTCTTGACAGGAAACACCATATATTTT. This rearrangement joins TRBV12-3 or TRBV12-4 to TRBJ1-3; D gene uncertain. The CDR3 spans 13 residues. V lost 5 bases and J lost 4, with 9 bases in between.

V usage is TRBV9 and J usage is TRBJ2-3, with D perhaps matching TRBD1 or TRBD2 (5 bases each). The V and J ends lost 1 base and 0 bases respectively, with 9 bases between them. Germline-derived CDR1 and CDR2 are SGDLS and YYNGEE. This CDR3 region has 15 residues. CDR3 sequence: CASSVPGPSTDTQYF. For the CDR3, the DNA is TGTGCCAGCAGCGTACCGGGACCTAGCACAGATACGCAGTATTTT.

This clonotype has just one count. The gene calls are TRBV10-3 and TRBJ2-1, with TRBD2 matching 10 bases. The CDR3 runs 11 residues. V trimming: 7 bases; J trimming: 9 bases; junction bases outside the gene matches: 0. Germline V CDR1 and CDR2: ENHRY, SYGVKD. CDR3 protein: CAITSGSEQFF. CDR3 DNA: TGTGCCATCACTAGCGGGAGTGAGCAGTTCTTC.

This CDR3 reads CSATPRGGQDTQYF. As DNA, the CDR3 is TGCAGTGCTACTCCGCGCGGCGGCCAAGATACGCAGTATTTT. V and J are TRBV20-1 and TRBJ2-3; D is ambiguous. The CDR3 spans 14 residues. V lost 4 bases and J lost 5, with 16 bases in between. Germline V gene sequence: CDR1 DFQATT, CDR2 SNEGSKA (reference sequence).

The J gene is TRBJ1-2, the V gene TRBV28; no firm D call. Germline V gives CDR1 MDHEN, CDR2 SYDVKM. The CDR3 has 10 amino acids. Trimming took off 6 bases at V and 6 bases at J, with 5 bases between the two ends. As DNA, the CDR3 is TGTGCCAGCAGGGCAAATGGCTACACCTTC. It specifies CASRANGYTF.

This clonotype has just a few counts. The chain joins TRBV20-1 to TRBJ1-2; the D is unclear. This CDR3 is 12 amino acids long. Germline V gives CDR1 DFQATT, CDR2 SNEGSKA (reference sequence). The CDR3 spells CSAPQDFYGYTF. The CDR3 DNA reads TGCAGCGCCCCCCAGGACTTCTATGGCTACACCTTC.

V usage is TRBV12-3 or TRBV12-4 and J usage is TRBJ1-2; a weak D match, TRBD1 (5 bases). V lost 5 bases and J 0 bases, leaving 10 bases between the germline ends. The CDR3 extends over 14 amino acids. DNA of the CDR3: TGTGCCAGCAGTATGGACACGTCTAACTATGGCTACACCTTC. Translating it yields CASSMDTSNYGYTF.

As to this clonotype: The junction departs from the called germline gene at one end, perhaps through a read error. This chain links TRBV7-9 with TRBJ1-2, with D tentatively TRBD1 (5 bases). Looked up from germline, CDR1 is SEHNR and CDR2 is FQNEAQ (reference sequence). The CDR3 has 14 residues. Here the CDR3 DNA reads TGTGCCAGCAGCTTAGGGCCAGGGAACTTTGGCTACACCTTC. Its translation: CASSLGPGNFGYTF. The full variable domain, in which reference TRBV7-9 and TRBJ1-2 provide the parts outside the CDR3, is DTGVSQNPRHKITKRGQNVTFRCDPISEHNRLYWYRQTLGQGPEFLTYFQNEAQLEKSRLLSDRFSAERPKGSFSTLEIQRTEQGDSAMYLCASSLGPGNFGYTFGSGTRLTVV.

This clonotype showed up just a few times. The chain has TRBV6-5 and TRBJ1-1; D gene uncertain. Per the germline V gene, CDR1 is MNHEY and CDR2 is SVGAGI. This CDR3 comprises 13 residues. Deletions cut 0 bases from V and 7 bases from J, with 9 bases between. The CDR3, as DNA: TGTGCCAGCAGTTACTCGAGGTGGAGTGAAGCTTTCTTT. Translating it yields CASSYSRWSEAFF.

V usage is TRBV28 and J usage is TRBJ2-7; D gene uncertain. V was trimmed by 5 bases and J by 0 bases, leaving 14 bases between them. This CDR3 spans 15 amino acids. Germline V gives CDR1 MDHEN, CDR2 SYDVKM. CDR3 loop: CASSKPRRSSYEQYF. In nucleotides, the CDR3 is TGTGCCAGCAGTAAGCCTAGACGGAGCTCCTACGAGCAGTACTTC.

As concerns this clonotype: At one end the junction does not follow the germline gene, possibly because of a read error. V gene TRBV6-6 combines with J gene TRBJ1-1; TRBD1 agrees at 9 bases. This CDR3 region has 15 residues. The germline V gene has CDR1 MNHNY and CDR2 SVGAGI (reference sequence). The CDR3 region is CVSSLGQGKVTEAFF. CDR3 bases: TGTGTCAGCAGCCTGGGACAGGGCAAGGTCACTGAAGCTTTCTTT.